This is a list of T cell receptor beta chains from one sample in a study of T-cell reconstitution after alpha-beta-depleted transplantation in children. Each CDR3 protein gets one entry after TCRdb re-called the PCR reads with MiXCR. The sample lists fewer than 350,000 distinct CDR3 sequences, nearly 8% occurring once. Here the sequenced sample was peripheral blood, taken 360 days after TCRalphabeta/CD19-depleted stem cell transplant. These receptor sequences come from a female patient aged 2-15 years who had a stem cell transplant for Fanconi anemia, so the T cells may come from the graft donor. Each CDR3 is given with its conserved first and last residue. Each record gives: clone size, V gene, D gene, J gene, CDR3 protein, CDR3 DNA. A D gene is named only where the DNA matches it firmly. Clone size is not always given. Where it is, it says once, few, many or a class for expanded clones.

abundance: many; v_gene: TRBV11-2; d_gene: TRBD1; j_gene: TRBJ2-7; CDR3aa: CASSLPTGAYEQYF; CDR3nt: TGTGCCAGCAGCTTACCTACAGGGGCCTACGAGCAGTACTTC
abundance: few; v_gene: TRBV29-1; d_gene: .; j_gene: TRBJ1-2; CDR3aa: CSTGGGYGYTF; CDR3nt: TGCAGCACGGGCGGCGGGTATGGCTACACCTTC
abundance: .; v_gene: TRBV20-1; d_gene: .; j_gene: TRBJ1-6; CDR3aa: CSARHARALHF; CDR3nt: TGCAGTGCTAGGCACGCAAGGGCCCTCCACTTT
abundance: many; v_gene: TRBV7-9; d_gene: TRBD2; j_gene: TRBJ2-3; CDR3aa: CASSGRTSGRPDSTDTQYF; CDR3nt: TGTGCCAGCAGCGGTCGCACTAGCGGGAGGCCGGATAGCACAGATACGCAGTATTTT
abundance: once; v_gene: TRBV14; d_gene: .; j_gene: TRBJ2-1; CDR3aa: CASSQRDWTYNEQFF; CDR3nt: TGTGCCAGCAGCCAAAGGGACTGGACCTACAATGAGCAGTTCTTC
abundance: .; v_gene: TRBV5-1; d_gene: .; j_gene: TRBJ2-7; CDR3aa: CASSFYSASPLYEQYF; CDR3nt: TGCGCCAGCAGTTTTTACTCGGCTTCACCACTCTACGAGCAGTACTTC
abundance: .; v_gene: TRBV4-3; d_gene: .; j_gene: TRBJ1-1; CDR3aa: CASSRRSGTEAFF; CDR3nt: TGCGCCAGCAGCCGCCGGTCGGGGACTGAAGCTTTCTTT
abundance: many; v_gene: TRBV27; d_gene: .; j_gene: TRBJ2-2; CDR3aa: CASSFFVSGELFF; CDR3nt: TGTGCCAGCAGTTTCTTTGTATCGGGGGAGCTGTTTTTT
abundance: few; v_gene: TRBV5-6; d_gene: TRBD1; j_gene: TRBJ1-6; CDR3aa: CASSPGQSSYNSPLHF; CDR3nt: TGTGCCAGCAGCCCGGGACAGAGCTCCTATAATTCACCCCTCCACTTT
abundance: many; v_gene: TRBV5-1; d_gene: .; j_gene: TRBJ2-3; CDR3aa: CASTPGSPTDTQYF; CDR3nt: TGCGCCAGCACCCCCGGGTCACCCACAGATACGCAGTATTTT
abundance: few; v_gene: TRBV5-1; d_gene: TRBD1; j_gene: TRBJ1-1; CDR3aa: CASSHTGDSAEAFF; CDR3nt: TGCGCCAGCAGCCATACAGGGGATAGCGCTGAAGCTTTCTTT
abundance: many; v_gene: TRBV2; d_gene: .; j_gene: TRBJ1-1; CDR3aa: CASKGTPFLNTEAFF; CDR3nt: TGTGCCAGCAAGGGAACACCCTTCCTGAACACTGAAGCTTTCTTT
abundance: many; v_gene: TRBV12-3/TRBV12-4; d_gene: TRBD1; j_gene: TRBJ2-7; CDR3aa: CASSLGWDRGYEQYF; CDR3nt: TGTGCCAGCAGTTTAGGTTGGGACAGGGGATACGAGCAGTACTTC
abundance: many; v_gene: TRBV2; d_gene: .; j_gene: TRBJ2-5; CDR3aa: CASSNFRGSGETQYF; CDR3nt: TGTGCCAGCAGCAATTTTAGAGGGAGTGGGGAGACCCAGTACTTC
abundance: many; v_gene: TRBV10-3; d_gene: .; j_gene: TRBJ1-5; CDR3aa: CAISESQGNQPQHF; CDR3nt: TGTGCCATCAGTGAGTCCCAGGGCAATCAGCCCCAGCATTTT
abundance: many; v_gene: TRBV29-1; d_gene: .; j_gene: TRBJ2-1; CDR3aa: CSAQTESYNEQFF; CDR3nt: TGCAGCGCTCAAACGGAAAGCTACAATGAGCAGTTCTTC
abundance: few; v_gene: TRBV11-1; d_gene: .; j_gene: TRBJ2-1; CDR3aa: CASSLALQGGAGPSNEQFF; CDR3nt: TGTGCCAGCAGCTTAGCGTTACAGGGAGGGGCGGGACCCTCCAATGAGCAGTTCTTC
abundance: .; v_gene: TRBV5-4; d_gene: TRBD1; j_gene: TRBJ2-4; CDR3aa: CASSSLDRENIQYF; CDR3nt: TGTGCCAGCAGCTCCTTGGACAGGGAAAACATTCAGTACTTC
abundance: few; v_gene: TRBV18; d_gene: .; j_gene: TRBJ2-1; CDR3aa: CASSPKTTSGYNEQFF; CDR3nt: TGTGCCAGCTCACCAAAGACGACTAGTGGGTACAATGAGCAGTTCTTC
abundance: .; v_gene: TRBV7-2; d_gene: .; j_gene: TRBJ2-1; CDR3aa: CASSFTSLYNEQFF; CDR3nt: TGTGCCAGCAGCTTCACTAGCCTTTACAATGAGCAGTTCTTC
abundance: .; v_gene: TRBV27; d_gene: TRBD2; j_gene: TRBJ2-5; CDR3aa: CASRKLAGGRDQETQYF; CDR3nt: TGTGCCAGCAGGAAATTAGCGGGAGGGCGGGACCAAGAGACCCAGTACTTC
abundance: many; v_gene: TRBV29-1; d_gene: .; j_gene: TRBJ2-1; CDR3aa: CSVLKITFRTLEAYNEQFF; CDR3nt: TGCAGCGTCTTGAAAATCACCTTCAGAACCCTAGAGGCCTACAATGAGCAGTTCTTC